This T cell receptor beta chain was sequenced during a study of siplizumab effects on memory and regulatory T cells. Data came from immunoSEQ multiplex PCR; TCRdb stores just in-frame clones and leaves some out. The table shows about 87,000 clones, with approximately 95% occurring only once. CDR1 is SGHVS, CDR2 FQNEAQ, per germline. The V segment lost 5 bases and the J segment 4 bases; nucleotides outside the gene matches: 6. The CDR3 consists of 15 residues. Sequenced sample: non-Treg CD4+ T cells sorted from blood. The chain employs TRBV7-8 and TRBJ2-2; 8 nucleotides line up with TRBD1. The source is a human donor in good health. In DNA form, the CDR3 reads TGTGCCAGCAGCATCCAGGGGGCGCGCACCGGGGAGCTGTTTTTT. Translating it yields CASSIQGARTGELFF.